This entry features one T cell receptor beta chain sequence. The antigen is undetermined. This record belongs to a study of a mutant IDH1 vaccine in newly diagnosed glioma. In the study overall: First vaccine doses came 4-6 weeks after radiotherapy alone, or with temozolomide cycles.

Sequenced by immunoSEQ multiplex PCR; TCRdb stores in-frame clones only, minus some. This table holds 50,000 to 60,000 clones, 75% to 90% found once. Study-wide findings and caveats: Overall, about 92% of patients had vaccine-induced immune responses.

Time point of the sample: week 23, last vaccination. Topical imiquimod accompanied each vaccine dose, which consisted of 300 ug of mutant IDH1 20-mer peptide. Donors had new IDH1-mutant astrocytomas of WHO grade 3 or 4 (ATRX-lost). From germline, CDR1 is MNHNS and CDR2 SASEGT. V lost 2 bases, J lost 4 bases, and 1 base stayed unmatched. The CDR3 is 15 amino acids. The sequence came from a man in his forties with glioma. This rearrangement joins TRBV6-1 to TRBJ2-5, with 13 bases matching TRBD2. The source was PBMCs, collected from a glioma patient whose treatment included an IDH1 peptide vaccine. The CDR3 reads CASSETSGGVETQYF. CDR3 coding DNA: TGTGCCAGCAGTGAAACTAGCGGGGGGGTAGAGACCCAGTACTTC.